The sample holds a few counts of the clone carrying this T cell receptor beta chain. Its antigen remains unidentified. The CDR3 length is 14 residues. The data stem from a study of a mutant IDH1 vaccine in newly diagnosed glioma. Background on the study: Either 4-6 weeks after radiotherapy alone or alongside temozolomide, vaccination was begun. Treated patients comprised around 62% males and approximately 38% females, mean age about 43 years.

Profiled with immunoSEQ multiplex PCR; TCRdb holds only in-frame clones, not every one. The sample has tens of thousands of clones; 84% are singletons. Findings of the study overall: Vaccine-induced immune responses were detected in approximately 93% of patients.

The time point was: week 23, last vaccination. Alongside topical imiquimod, each dose of vaccine comprised 300 ug of mutant IDH1 20-mer peptide. Donors harbored newly found WHO grade 3 or 4 IDH1-mutant, ATRX-lost astrocytomas. This TCR was sampled from a man aged 18-30 years with glioma. Sample: PBMCs, taken from a glioma patient whose treatment included an IDH1 peptide vaccine. The V and J genes are TRBV1 and TRBJ1-5. TRBV1 is a pseudogene segment. CDR3 sequence: CTSSHSGKSQPQHF. CDR3 bases: TGCACCAGCAGCCATTCGGGGAAGAGTCAGCCCCAGCATTTT.